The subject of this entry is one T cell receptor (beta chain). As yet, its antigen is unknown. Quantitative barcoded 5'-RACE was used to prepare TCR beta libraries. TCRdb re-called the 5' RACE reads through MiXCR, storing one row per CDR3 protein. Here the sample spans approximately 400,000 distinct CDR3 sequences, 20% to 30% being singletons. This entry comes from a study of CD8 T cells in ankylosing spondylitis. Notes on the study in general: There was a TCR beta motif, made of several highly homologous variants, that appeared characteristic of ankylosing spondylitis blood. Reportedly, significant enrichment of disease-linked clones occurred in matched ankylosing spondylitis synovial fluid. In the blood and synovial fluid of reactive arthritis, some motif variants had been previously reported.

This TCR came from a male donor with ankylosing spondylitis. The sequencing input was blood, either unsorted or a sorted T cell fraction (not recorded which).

CDR3 sequence (DNA): TGCGCCAGCAGTATGACGCCGGGACTAGCGGTATTCAATGAGCAGTTCTTC. Protein: CASSMTPGLAVFNEQFF. This chain joins TRBV10-2 and TRBJ2-1, with 11 bases identical to TRBD2. The CDR3 runs 17 residues. Germline values: CDR1 WSHSY, CDR2 SAAADI. J lost 6 bases, V lost 5 bases, and 12 bases had no gene match.